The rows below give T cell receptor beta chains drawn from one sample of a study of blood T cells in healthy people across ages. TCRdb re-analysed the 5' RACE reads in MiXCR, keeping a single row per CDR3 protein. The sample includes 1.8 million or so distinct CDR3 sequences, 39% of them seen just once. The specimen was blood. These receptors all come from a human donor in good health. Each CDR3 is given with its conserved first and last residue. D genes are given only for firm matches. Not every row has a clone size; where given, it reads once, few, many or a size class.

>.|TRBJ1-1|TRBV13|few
CASSLGPANVEAFF
TGTGCCAGCAGCTTAGGACCCGCCAATGTGGAAGCTTTCTTT
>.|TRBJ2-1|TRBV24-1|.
CATSDSTMYNEQFF
TGTGCCACCAGTGACTCCACCATGTACAATGAGCAGTTCTTC
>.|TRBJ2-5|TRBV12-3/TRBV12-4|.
CASTPGGPLGTQYF
TGTGCCAGCACCCCCGGTGGCCCGTTGGGGACCCAGTACTTC
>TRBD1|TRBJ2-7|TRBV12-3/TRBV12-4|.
CASNRDRGQVGEQYF
TGTGCCAGCAACCGAGACAGGGGACAGGTTGGCGAGCAGTACTTC
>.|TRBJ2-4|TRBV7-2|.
CASSLDGGSGTRAKNIQYF
TGTGCCAGCAGCTTAGACGGGGGCTCGGGGACAAGGGCCAAAAACATTCAGTACTTC
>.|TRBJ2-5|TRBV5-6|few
CASDDRLQETQYF
TGTGCCAGCGACGACAGACTCCAAGAGACCCAGTACTTC
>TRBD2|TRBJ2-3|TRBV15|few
CATSLSGGMGDTQYF
TGTGCCACCAGCCTGAGCGGGGGTATGGGGGATACGCAGTATTTT
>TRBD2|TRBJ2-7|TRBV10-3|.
CAISESSGRFSYEQYF
TGTGCCATCAGTGAGTCGAGCGGGAGATTCTCCTACGAGCAGTACTTC
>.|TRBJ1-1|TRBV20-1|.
CSARSYRDGGSEAFF
TGCAGTGCTAGGAGCTATCGGGACGGGGGATCTGAAGCTTTCTTT
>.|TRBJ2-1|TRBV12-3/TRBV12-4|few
CASPVGNEQFF
TGTGCCAGTCCTGTCGGGAATGAGCAGTTCTTC
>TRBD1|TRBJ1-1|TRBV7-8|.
CASSLAVDREGITEAFF
TGTGCCAGCAGCTTGGCTGTCGACAGGGAGGGCATCACTGAAGCTTTCTTT
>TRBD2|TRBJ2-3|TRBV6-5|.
CASSPTWTSRDTQYF
TGTGCCAGCAGTCCCACTTGGACTAGCCGTGATACGCAGTATTTT
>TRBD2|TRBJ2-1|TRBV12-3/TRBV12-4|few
CASSTSGGQHSYNEQFF
TGTGCCAGCAGTACTAGCGGGGGGCAGCACTCCTACAATGAGCAGTTCTTC
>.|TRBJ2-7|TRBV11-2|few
CASSGGEGGRFYEQYF
TGTGCCAGCAGCGGGGGAGAGGGGGGCCGTTTTTACGAGCAGTACTTC
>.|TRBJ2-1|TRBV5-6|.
CASSLGYSGSVLNEQFF
TGTGCCAGCAGCTTGGGGTACTCAGGGTCGGTTTTGAATGAGCAGTTCTTC
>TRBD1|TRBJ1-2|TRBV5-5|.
CASSPHGTDYGYTF
TGTGCCAGCAGCCCGCACGGGACAGACTATGGCTACACCTTC
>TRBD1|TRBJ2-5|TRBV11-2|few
CASSSSGTGGVETQYF
TGTGCCAGCAGCTCCTCCGGGACAGGGGGCGTCGAGACCCAGTACTTC
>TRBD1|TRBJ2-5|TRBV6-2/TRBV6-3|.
CASRQSGTGGRETQYF
TGTGCCAGCAGACAATCCGGGACAGGGGGCCGGGAGACCCAGTACTTC
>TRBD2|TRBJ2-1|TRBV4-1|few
CASSSRPSGSGGFNEQFF
TGCGCCAGCAGCTCACGACCGAGCGGTAGCGGGGGGTTCAATGAGCAGTTCTTC
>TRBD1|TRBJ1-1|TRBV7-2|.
CASSLRFRGYEAFF
TGTGCCAGCAGCTTACGGTTCAGGGGGTACGAAGCTTTCTTT
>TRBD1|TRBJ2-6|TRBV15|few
CATSRDEGGPTGANVLTF
TGTGCCACCAGCAGAGATGAAGGGGGCCCGACTGGGGCCAACGTCCTGACTTTC
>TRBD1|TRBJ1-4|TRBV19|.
CASSPMTTGMGEKLFF
TGTGCCAGTAGTCCAATGACGACAGGGATGGGTGAAAAACTGTTTTTT
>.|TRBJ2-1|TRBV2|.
CASNNGASQDEQFF
TGTGCCAGCAATAACGGGGCCTCTCAGGATGAGCAGTTCTTC
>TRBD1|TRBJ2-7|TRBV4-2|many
CASSHLRDSSYEQYF
TGTGCCAGCAGCCACCTACGGGACAGCTCCTACGAGCAGTACTTC
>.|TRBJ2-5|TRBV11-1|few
CASSQGEGTQYF
TGTGCCAGCAGCCAGGGAGAGGGGACCCAGTACTTC
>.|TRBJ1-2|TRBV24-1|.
CATSTELEQGYTF
TGTGCCACCAGTACAGAGTTAGAGCAAGGCTACACCTTC
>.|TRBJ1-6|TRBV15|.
CATSKGPSPLHF
TGTGCCACCAGCAAGGGCCCTTCACCCCTCCACTTT
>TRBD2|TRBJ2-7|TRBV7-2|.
CASSSGLAGHYYEQYF
TGTGCCAGCAGTTCAGGACTAGCGGGCCACTACTACGAGCAGTACTTC
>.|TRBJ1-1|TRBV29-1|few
CSVGQALNTEAFF
TGCAGCGTTGGCCAGGCATTGAACACTGAAGCTTTCTTT
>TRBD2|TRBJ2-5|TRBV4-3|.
CASSQVASGEETQYF
TGCGCCAGCAGCCAAGTGGCCAGCGGGGAAGAGACCCAGTACTTC
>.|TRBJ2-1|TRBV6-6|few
CASARLRNEQFF
TGTGCCAGCGCGAGACTCCGCAATGAGCAGTTCTTC
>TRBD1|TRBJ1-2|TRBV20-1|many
CSARGQGAWYGYTF
TGCAGTGCTAGAGGACAGGGGGCCTGGTATGGCTACACCTTC
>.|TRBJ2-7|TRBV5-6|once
CASSLQGMGGHEQYF
TGTGCCAGCAGCTTACAGGGTATGGGAGGCCACGAGCAGTACTTC
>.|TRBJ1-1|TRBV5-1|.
CASSPLGYPTEAFF
TGCGCCAGCAGCCCCCTGGGCTATCCCACTGAAGCTTTCTTT
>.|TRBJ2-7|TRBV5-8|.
CASKTTGSPEQYF
TGTGCCAGCAAGACCACAGGGTCCCCCGAGCAGTACTTC
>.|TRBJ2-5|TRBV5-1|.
CASSWGDGRQGTQYF
TGCGCCAGCAGCTGGGGGGACGGTCGCCAAGGGACCCAGTACTTC
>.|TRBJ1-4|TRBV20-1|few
CSLFGLTTNEKLFF
TGCAGTTTATTCGGCCTCACAACTAATGAAAAACTGTTTTTT
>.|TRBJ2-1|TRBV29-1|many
CSVEGPLPEQFF
TGCAGCGTTGAAGGGCCACTACCAGAGCAGTTCTTC
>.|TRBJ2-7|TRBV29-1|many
CSVLTEEGEQYF
TGCAGCGTTCTTACAGAGGAAGGCGAGCAGTACTTC
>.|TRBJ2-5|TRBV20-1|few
CSARDAKGSETQYF
TGCAGTGCTAGAGATGCTAAGGGGTCGGAGACCCAGTACTTC
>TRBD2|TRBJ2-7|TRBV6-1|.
CASIKAGDLYEQYF
TGTGCCAGCATCAAAGCGGGGGACCTTTACGAGCAGTACTTC
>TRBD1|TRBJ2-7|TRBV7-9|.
CASSLARDRVYEQYF
TGTGCCAGCAGCTTAGCCCGGGACAGGGTATACGAGCAGTACTTC
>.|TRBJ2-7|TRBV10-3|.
CAISEVGSYEQYF
TGTGCCATCAGTGAGGTTGGGTCCTACGAGCAGTACTTC
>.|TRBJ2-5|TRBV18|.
CASSPETEQETQYF
TGTGCCAGCTCACCAGAGACAGAACAAGAGACCCAGTACTTC
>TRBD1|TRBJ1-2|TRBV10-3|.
CAISGGGGDEYGYTF
TGTGCCATCAGTGGGGGAGGGGGCGACGAATATGGCTACACCTTC
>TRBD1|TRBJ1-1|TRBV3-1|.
CASSRDPTGPITEAFF
TGTGCCAGCAGCCGAGATCCGACAGGGCCGATCACTGAAGCTTTCTTT